The clone carrying this T cell receptor (beta chain) was found a few times. The source of the sample is a study of blood T cell repertoires in COVID-19. Whole-study context: Sites across the United States, Italy and Spain contributed samples from acute and convalescent COVID-19. In each case, the material was cDNA or gDNA derived from T cells, B-cell-depleted T cells, or PBMCs.

V was shortened by 6 bases and J by 1 base, with 9 bases between the two germline ends. CDR3 length: 13 amino acids. CDR1 and CDR2 (germline): MNHEY, SVGAGI. The authors' processing: Amplified reference gene primers provided the basis for estimating nucleated cell counts. The method was immunoSEQ multiplex PCR; TCRdb's version includes in-frame clones alone and lacks a portion of them. V and J calls plus clone size are reproduced from that table; the DNA served to infer D and trimming. Among approximately 150,000 clones listed, about 91% were seen once. Sequenced material: peripheral blood. V and J are TRBV6-5 and TRBJ1-1, with D uncertain. The clonotype was recovered from a human donor in a cohort sampled during active COVID-19. CDR3 DNA sequence: TGTGCCAGCAGATTCACAGAGAACACTGAAGCTTTCTTT. Amino acid sequence: CASRFTENTEAFF.